A selection of T cell receptor beta chains follows, all from one sample in a study of blood T cell repertoires in COVID-19. Profiling relied on immunoSEQ multiplex PCR, and the TCRdb table lists in-frame clones only, not all of them. Of 15,000 to 20,000 clones listed, 82% are singletons. What was sequenced was peripheral blood. The receptors originated from a human donor in a cohort sampled during active COVID-19. CDR3s include the opening cysteine and the closing phenylalanine or tryptophan. D genes are given only for firm matches. Part of the rows lack a size; the others show once, few, many or a class for expanded clones.

TRBJ2-6 NA few TRBV6-4 CASSDSSVSGANVLTF TGTGCCAGCAGTGACTCGAGCGTCTCTGGGGCCAACGTCCTGACTTTC
TRBJ2-1 TRBD2 NA TRBV11-2 CASSLVGTTTNEQFF TGTGCCAGCAGCTTAGTAGGGACTACCACCAATGAGCAGTTCTTC
TRBJ1-1 TRBD1 NA TRBV6-5 CASRLGGAGGTEAFF TGTGCCAGCAGGTTGGGTGGGGCAGGGGGCACTGAAGCTTTCTTT
TRBJ1-3 NA NA TRBV5-6 CASSLEQGFSGNTIYF TGTGCCAGCAGCTTGGAACAGGGTTTCTCTGGAAACACCATATATTTT
TRBJ2-7 NA once TRBV19 CASSIGLSGSEQYF TGTGCCAGTAGTATAGGTTTGTCTGGGAGCGAGCAGTACTTC
TRBJ2-3 NA NA TRBV4-2 CASSQGGGTDTQYF TGTGCCAGCAGCCAAGGAGGTGGCACAGATACGCAGTATTTT
TRBJ2-1 TRBD2 few TRBV14 CASSQLPIAGSSYNEQFF TGTGCCAGCAGCCAGCTTCCCATAGCGGGTAGCTCCTACAATGAGCAGTTCTTC
TRBJ2-7 NA NA TRBV9 CASSVGGGLSYEQYF TGTGCCAGCAGCGTAGGCGGCGGGCTTTCCTACGAGCAGTACTTC
TRBJ2-7 TRBD1 NA TRBV28 CASSLSRGLGEQYF TGTGCCAGCAGTTTGTCCAGGGGGCTGGGCGAGCAGTACTTC
TRBJ1-6 NA NA TRBV28 CASSLGGGAGSPLHF TGTGCCAGCAGTTTAGGGGGGGGTGCTGGTTCACCCCTCCACTTT
TRBJ2-7 NA once TRBV24-1 CATSRRTGSEQYF TGTGCCACCAGTCGGAGAACAGGGTCCGAGCAGTACTTC
TRBJ2-1 TRBD2 NA TRBV18 CASSPPSGRAGEQFF TGTGCCAGCTCACCACCGAGCGGGAGGGCAGGTGAGCAGTTCTTC
TRBJ2-1 TRBD2 NA TRBV10-3 CAIGTLAGGPDEQFF TGTGCCATCGGGACACTAGCGGGAGGGCCGGATGAGCAGTTCTTC
TRBJ1-1 TRBD1 NA TRBV19 CASIVDRGRATEAFF TGTGCCAGTATCGTGGACAGGGGAAGGGCCACTGAAGCTTTCTTT
TRBJ2-7 NA NA TRBV19 CASSIGTGPYEQYF TGTGCCAGTAGTATAGGCACAGGACCCTACGAGCAGTACTTC
TRBJ2-5 NA NA TRBV18 CASSPPNGQETQYF TGTGCCAGCTCACCACCGAACGGCCAAGAGACCCAGTACTTC
TRBJ1-3 NA NA TRBV3-1/TRBV3-2 CASSQTLMDSGNTIYF TGTGCCAGCAGCCAAACACTAATGGACTCTGGAAACACCATATATTTT
TRBJ2-7 TRBD1 NA TRBV11-2 CASSLPGTGPYEQYF TGTGCCAGCAGCTTACCCGGGACAGGGCCCTACGAGCAGTACTTC
TRBJ1-2 NA NA TRBV28 CATTQTTTGYGYTF TGTGCCACCACACAAACCACGACGGGCTATGGCTACACCTTC
TRBJ2-7 NA NA TRBV7-9 CASSPRSSYEQYF TGTGCCAGCAGCCCTAGGAGCTCCTACGAGCAGTACTTC
TRBJ2-7 NA NA TRBV6-5 CASSTSTEYYEQYF TGTGCCAGCAGTACCTCGACGGAGTATTACGAGCAGTACTTC
TRBJ1-2 NA NA TRBV5-1 CASSPPGQSYGYTF TGCGCCAGCAGCCCCCCCGGACAGTCCTATGGCTACACCTTC
TRBJ2-3 TRBD2 once TRBV9 CASSVASGRAQIRADTQYF TGTGCCAGCAGCGTAGCTAGCGGGAGGGCCCAGATTCGCGCAGATACGCAGTATTTT
TRBJ2-1 NA NA TRBV6-5 CASSTGWWAPEQFF TGTGCCAGCAGTACAGGGTGGTGGGCTCCTGAGCAGTTCTTC
TRBJ2-3 TRBD1 NA TRBV28 CASSLSTGVVDTQYF TGTGCCAGCAGTCTCTCGACAGGGGTTGTAGATACGCAGTATTTT
TRBJ2-1 TRBD2 NA TRBV24-1 CATEAAGVREQFF TGTGCCACCGAGGCGGCGGGAGTCCGTGAGCAGTTCTTC
TRBJ2-2 TRBD2 few TRBV6-4 CASSDSTGGPGELFF TGTGCCAGCAGTGACTCGACGGGAGGGCCCGGGGAGCTGTTTTTT
TRBJ2-7 TRBD1 NA TRBV7-2 CASRDGTGDYEQYF TGTGCCAGCAGGGATGGGACAGGGGACTACGAGCAGTACTTC
TRBJ1-2 TRBD1 few TRBV29-1 CSVAGTGGNGYTF TGCAGCGTTGCCGGGACAGGTGGAAATGGCTACACCTTC
TRBJ2-7 NA NA TRBV19 CASSIRRDQAYEQYF TGTGCCAGTAGTATCAGGAGGGACCAGGCCTACGAGCAGTACTTC
TRBJ1-1 NA NA TRBV12-3/TRBV12-4 CASSTGYTEAFF TGTGCCAGCAGTACAGGGTACACTGAAGCTTTCTTT
TRBJ2-7 TRBD1 NA TRBV28 CASRPGTGDYEQYF TGTGCCAGCCGTCCCGGGACAGGAGACTACGAGCAGTACTTC
TRBJ2-5 TRBD1 NA TRBV7-9 CASSRGQFGETQYF TGTGCCAGCAGCCGGGGACAGTTTGGGGAGACCCAGTACTTC
TRBJ2-2 TRBD1 few TRBV19 CASSMQGAVTGELFF TGTGCCAGTAGTATGCAGGGGGCGGTCACCGGGGAGCTGTTTTTT
TRBJ2-1 NA NA TRBV2 CASSEAPGDREFF TGTGCCAGCAGTGAAGCTCCGGGGGACCGTGAGTTCTTC
TRBJ2-7 TRBD1 NA TRBV7-9 CASSLASGQGASVF TGTGCCAGCAGCTTAGCTTCGGGACAGGGGGCTAGTGTTTTC
TRBJ2-7 TRBD1 NA TRBV14 CASSQGGFRDRVSYEQYF TGTGCCAGCAGCCAAGGCGGTTTTCGGGACAGGGTCTCCTACGAGCAGTACTTC
TRBJ2-7 NA NA TRBV5-1 CASSLGRRGVAEQYF TGCGCCAGCAGCTTGGGGCGCAGGGGGGTCGCCGAGCAGTACTTC
TRBJ1-4 NA few TRBV7-3 CASSPLISKGGGAEKLFF TGTGCCAGCAGCCCACTAATATCGAAGGGAGGGGGAGCGGAAAAACTGTTTTTT
TRBJ1-1 NA NA TRBV28 CASSPRAPMGGTEAFF TGTGCCAGCAGTCCCCGGGCGCCGATGGGCGGGACTGAAGCTTTCTTT
TRBJ2-1 TRBD2 few TRBV4-1 CASSSTRGGFYNEQFF TGCGCCAGCAGCTCCACTCGGGGGGGATTTTACAATGAGCAGTTCTTC
TRBJ2-7 TRBD2 NA TRBV4-2 CASSQESRAGVSEQYF TGTGCCAGCAGCCAAGAATCTAGGGCGGGAGTAAGCGAGCAGTACTTC
TRBJ1-6 NA NA TRBV5-1 CASSSDGDSPLHF TGCGCCAGCAGCTCGGACGGGGATTCACCCCTCCACTTT
TRBJ1-2 NA NA TRBV19 CASSIGGSVFYGYTF TGTGCCAGTAGTATTGGAGGGTCGGTGTTCTATGGCTACACCTTC
TRBJ1-1 TRBD1 NA TRBV18 CASSDSGTGANTEAFF TGTGCCAGCTCGGACTCGGGGACAGGAGCGAACACTGAAGCTTTCTTT
TRBJ2-5 TRBD2 NA TRBV15 CATSRRASGRETQYF TGTGCCACCAGCAGACGGGCAAGCGGGAGAGAGACCCAGTACTTC
TRBJ2-5 TRBD2 NA TRBV6-1 CASSEETGGSETQYF TGTGCCAGCAGTGAAGAGACGGGAGGATCGGAGACCCAGTACTTC
TRBJ1-6 NA NA TRBV5-1 CASSFQGAVDNSPLHF TGCGCCAGCAGCTTTCAGGGCGCGGTGGATAATTCACCCCTCCACTTT
TRBJ2-1 NA few TRBV4-1 CASSQEAGEAVTNEQFF TGCGCCAGCAGCCAAGAGGCGGGCGAGGCCGTGACCAATGAGCAGTTCTTC